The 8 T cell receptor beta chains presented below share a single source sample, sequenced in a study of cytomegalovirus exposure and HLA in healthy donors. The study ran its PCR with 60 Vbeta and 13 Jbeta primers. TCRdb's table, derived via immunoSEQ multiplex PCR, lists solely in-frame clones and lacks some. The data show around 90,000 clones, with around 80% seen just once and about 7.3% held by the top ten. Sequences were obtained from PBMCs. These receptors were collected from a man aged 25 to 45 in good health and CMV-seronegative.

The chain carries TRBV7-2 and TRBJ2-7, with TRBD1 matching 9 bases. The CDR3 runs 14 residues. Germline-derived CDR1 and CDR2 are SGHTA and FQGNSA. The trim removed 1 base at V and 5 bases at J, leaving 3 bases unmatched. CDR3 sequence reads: CASSLVGTGNEQYF. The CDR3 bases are TGTGCCAGCAGCTTAGTTGGGACAGGGAACGAGCAGTACTTC.

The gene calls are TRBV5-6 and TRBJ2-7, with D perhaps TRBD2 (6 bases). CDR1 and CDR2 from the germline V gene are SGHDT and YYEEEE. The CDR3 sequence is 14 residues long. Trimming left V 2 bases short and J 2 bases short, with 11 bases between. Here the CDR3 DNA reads TGTGCCAGCAGCTTCGGGACTGAGACCTACGAGCAGTACTTC. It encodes CASSFGTETYEQYF.

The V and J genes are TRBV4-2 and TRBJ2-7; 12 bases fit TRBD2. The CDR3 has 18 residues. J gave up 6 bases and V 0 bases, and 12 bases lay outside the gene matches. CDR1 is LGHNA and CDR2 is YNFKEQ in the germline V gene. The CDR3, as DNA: TGTGCCAGCAGCCAAGATAGGGTGCTAGCGGGAGGGCCCGGCGAGCAGTACTTC. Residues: CASSQDRVLAGGPGEQYF.

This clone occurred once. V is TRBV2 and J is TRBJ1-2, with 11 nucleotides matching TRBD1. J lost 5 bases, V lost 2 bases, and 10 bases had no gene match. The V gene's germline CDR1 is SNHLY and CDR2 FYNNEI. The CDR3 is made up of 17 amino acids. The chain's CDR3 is CASSETVGDRGNYGYTF. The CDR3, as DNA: TGTGCCAGCAGTGAAACGGTCGGGGACAGGGGGAATTATGGCTACACCTTC.

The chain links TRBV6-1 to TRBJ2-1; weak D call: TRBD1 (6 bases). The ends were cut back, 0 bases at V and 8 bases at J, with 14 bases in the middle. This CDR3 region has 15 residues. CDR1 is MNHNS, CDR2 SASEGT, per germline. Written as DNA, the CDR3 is TGTGCCAGCAGTGAAGCTGGGCAGGGGCGTGATGAGCAGTTCTTC. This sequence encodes CASSEAGQGRDEQFF.

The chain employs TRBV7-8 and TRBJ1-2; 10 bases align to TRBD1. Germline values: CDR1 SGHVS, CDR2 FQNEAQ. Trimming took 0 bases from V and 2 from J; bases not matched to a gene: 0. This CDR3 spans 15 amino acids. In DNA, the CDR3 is TGTGCCAGCAGCTTAGCGGGACAGGGGAACTATGGCTACACCTTC. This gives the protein CASSLAGQGNYGYTF. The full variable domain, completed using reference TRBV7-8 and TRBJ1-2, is GAGVSQSPRYKVAKRGQDVALRCDPISGHVSLFWYQQALGQGPEFLTYFQNEAQLDKSGLPSDRFFAERPEGSVSTLKIQRTQQEDSAVYLCASSLAGQGNYGYTFGSGTRLTVV.

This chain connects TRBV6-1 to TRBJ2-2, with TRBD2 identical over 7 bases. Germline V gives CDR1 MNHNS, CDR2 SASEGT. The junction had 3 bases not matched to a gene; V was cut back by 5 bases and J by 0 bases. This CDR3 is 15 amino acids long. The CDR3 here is CASSKTSPNTGELFF. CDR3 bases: TGTGCCAGCAGTAAGACTAGCCCGAACACCGGGGAGCTGTTTTTT.

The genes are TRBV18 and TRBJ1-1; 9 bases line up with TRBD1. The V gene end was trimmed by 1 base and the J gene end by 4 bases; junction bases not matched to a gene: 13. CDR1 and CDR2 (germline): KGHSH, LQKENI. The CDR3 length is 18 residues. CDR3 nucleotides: TGTGCCAGCTCACCACGGGAACAGGGGGCCGGGTTTGTCACTGAAGCTTTCTTT. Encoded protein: CASSPREQGAGFVTEAFF.